The rows below give T cell receptor beta chains drawn from one sample of a study of response to subunit inactivated influenza vaccine. TCRdb reprocessed the RT-PCR reads via MiXCR and lists one record per CDR3 protein. Of about 150,000 distinct CDR3 sequences listed, roughly 10% are singletons. Source: CD8+ T cells sorted from PBMCs, taken roughly 24 months after vaccination. Receptor source: a man aged 45 to 70 who received an inactivated influenza vaccine. CDR3s leave out the opening cysteine and the closing phenylalanine or tryptophan. Some rows mark clone size as missing; the rest say once, few, many or name a class of expanded clone.

>TRBV24-1|TRBJ1-5|few
ATSGFGTGIQPQH
>TRBV7-8|TRBJ2-1|few
ASSRGLAGSYNEQF
>TRBV28|TRBJ2-7|NA
ASSLAIQGPGTSASYEQY
>TRBV28|TRBJ2-2|NA
ASSLRGRRRELF
>TRBV6-1|TRBJ2-1|NA
ASSAPGQYSYNEQF
>TRBV9|TRBJ2-3|NA
ASSVLAGGADTQY
>TRBV9|TRBJ1-2|few
ASSGGQFPTSDYGYT
>TRBV3-1|TRBJ2-1|NA
ASSQGTASYNEQF
>TRBV27|TRBJ2-3|NA
ASSSGLSSTDTQY
>TRBV20-1|TRBJ2-3|many
SANQGSVSTDTQY
>TRBV20-1|TRBJ2-7|many
SASRSGRAIPEQY
>TRBV28|TRBJ2-3|few
ASSLGSGPADTQY
>TRBV5-1|TRBJ2-3|NA
ASSLARVKLAGDTQY
>TRBV7-2|TRBJ2-1|many
ASGPGLAGVGGNEQF
>TRBV4-2|TRBJ2-7|few
ASSQTGAGAHYEQY
>TRBV20-1|TRBJ2-1|few
SATSGFSNYNEQF
>TRBV12-3/TRBV12-4|TRBJ2-5|many
ASSKAGFQETQY
>TRBV20-1|TRBJ2-7|NA
SARDPRSLSDTPYEQY
>TRBV7-2|TRBJ2-1|NA
ASSFVLASGGRNEQF
>TRBV7-9|TRBJ2-7|few
ASSLNDIHYEQY
>TRBV11-2|TRBJ1-2|NA
ASSLVDRGGDGYT
>TRBV9|TRBJ2-7|few
ASSVDISGGYEQY
>TRBV5-1|TRBJ2-1|few
ASSRQGPPAYNEQF
>TRBV28|TRBJ2-2|NA
ASSSLIQRGELF
>TRBV20-1|TRBJ2-6|few
SARPTGVGANVLT
>TRBV20-1|TRBJ2-7|NA
SARGRPYEQY
>TRBV29-1|TRBJ2-2|few
SDRDRSNTGELF
>TRBV9|TRBJ1-5|NA
ASSDGSSNQPQH
>TRBV11-2|TRBJ2-5|NA
ASSVVGGETQY
>TRBV3-1|TRBJ2-3|few
ASSATLAGVADTQY
>TRBV24-1|TRBJ2-1|NA
ATSEPGLAGNEQF
>TRBV20-1|TRBJ2-5|NA
SARDPTQETQY
>TRBV7-2|TRBJ2-1|many
ASSFEGSAAQF
>TRBV15|TRBJ2-4|few
ATSRETSAKNIQY
>TRBV27|TRBJ2-7|NA
ASSPRTGGPYEQY
>TRBV12-3/TRBV12-4|TRBJ1-5|NA
ASRYGQLNQPQH
>TRBV4-2|TRBJ2-7|NA
ASSQERGGGSYEQY
>TRBV3-1|TRBJ1-1|NA
ASSYGQTNTEAF
>TRBV6-2/TRBV6-3|TRBJ1-1|few
ASSYPVEGAF
>TRBV10-2|TRBJ2-3|few
ASSPGPSRTDTQY
>TRBV5-1|TRBJ2-1|NA
ASSSGQQLYNEQF
>TRBV5-1|TRBJ2-7|NA
ASSLTWGGTPNEQY
>TRBV18|TRBJ2-7|NA
ASSPTTGYAEQY
>TRBV5-1|TRBJ1-1|NA
ASSAGQGFLPEAF
>TRBV12-3/TRBV12-4|TRBJ2-1|few
ASSSSGLLNNEQF
>TRBV10-3|TRBJ2-7|few
AISEDTVRSYEQY
>TRBV27|TRBJ2-1|few
ASSLSLLSSYNEQF
>TRBV28|TRBJ2-7|few
ATWDYEQY
>TRBV12-3/TRBV12-4|TRBJ2-1|many
ASSSWTSGRLGNEQF
>TRBV2|TRBJ2-1|many
ASSEWVSDGNEQF
>TRBV6-1|TRBJ2-1|once
ASTQLAGWLEQF
>TRBV4-3|TRBJ1-1|many
ASSQGSFGYTEAF
>TRBV9|TRBJ2-5|NA
ASSTSGSWETQY
>TRBV9|TRBJ1-1|few
ASSVGMGTEAF